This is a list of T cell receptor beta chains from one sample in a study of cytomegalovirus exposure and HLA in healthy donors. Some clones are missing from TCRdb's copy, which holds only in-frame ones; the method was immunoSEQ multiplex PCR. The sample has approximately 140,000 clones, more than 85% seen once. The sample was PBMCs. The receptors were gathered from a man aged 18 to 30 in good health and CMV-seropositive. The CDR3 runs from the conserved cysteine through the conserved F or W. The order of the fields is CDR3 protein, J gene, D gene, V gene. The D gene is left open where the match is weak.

cdr3_aa: CSAPREDGYTF
j_call: TRBJ1-2
d_call: NA
v_call: TRBV20-1

cdr3_aa: CASSSTGAGSPLHF
j_call: TRBJ1-6
d_call: TRBD1
v_call: TRBV7-8

cdr3_aa: CASSRGGRETQYF
j_call: TRBJ2-5
d_call: TRBD1
v_call: TRBV6-5

cdr3_aa: CASTHSGTLNSPLHF
j_call: TRBJ1-6
d_call: NA
v_call: TRBV5-8

cdr3_aa: CASSPGGRTDTGELFF
j_call: TRBJ2-2
d_call: TRBD1
v_call: TRBV5-6

cdr3_aa: CAYSQVAGNTIYF
j_call: TRBJ1-3
d_call: NA
v_call: TRBV30

cdr3_aa: CASSPGGTGRVPYEQYF
j_call: TRBJ2-7
d_call: TRBD1
v_call: TRBV14

cdr3_aa: CASSYSGRVSGYTF
j_call: TRBJ1-2
d_call: NA
v_call: TRBV6-5

cdr3_aa: CASNRDGYTF
j_call: TRBJ1-2
d_call: NA
v_call: TRBV5-1

cdr3_aa: CASSSGTGGTYGYTF
j_call: TRBJ1-2
d_call: TRBD1
v_call: TRBV5-1

cdr3_aa: CASSEFRVTYEQYF
j_call: TRBJ2-7
d_call: NA
v_call: TRBV6-1

cdr3_aa: CASNSRDFQYNEQFF
j_call: TRBJ2-1
d_call: NA
v_call: TRBV19

cdr3_aa: CSALQDSYEQYF
j_call: TRBJ2-7
d_call: NA
v_call: TRBV29-1

cdr3_aa: CASSPSAASSTDTQYF
j_call: TRBJ2-3
d_call: NA
v_call: TRBV18

cdr3_aa: CASRRDGDDQQYF
j_call: TRBJ2-7
d_call: NA
v_call: TRBV5-4

cdr3_aa: CASSIESAGDRGKLFF
j_call: TRBJ1-4
d_call: TRBD1
v_call: TRBV19

cdr3_aa: CSVGGRTGSISSYNEQFF
j_call: TRBJ2-1
d_call: TRBD1
v_call: TRBV29-1

cdr3_aa: CASSIRGGAGNQPQHF
j_call: TRBJ1-5
d_call: NA
v_call: TRBV19

cdr3_aa: CTSSRTPGLTYEQYF
j_call: TRBJ2-7
d_call: NA
v_call: TRBV1

cdr3_aa: CASSPKTGGATGELFF
j_call: TRBJ2-2
d_call: TRBD1
v_call: TRBV27

cdr3_aa: CASSQDLRTPSYEQYF
j_call: TRBJ2-7
d_call: NA
v_call: TRBV4-1

cdr3_aa: CASSPTVQTGNTEAFF
j_call: TRBJ1-1
d_call: NA
v_call: TRBV12-1

cdr3_aa: CASSLSGAGGNQPQHF
j_call: TRBJ1-5
d_call: NA
v_call: TRBV27

cdr3_aa: CASSLGAGVTYNEQFF
j_call: TRBJ2-1
d_call: TRBD2
v_call: TRBV5-1

cdr3_aa: CAISDPRDTTEAFF
j_call: TRBJ1-1
d_call: NA
v_call: TRBV10-3

cdr3_aa: CASSIRQIYTDTQYF
j_call: TRBJ2-3
d_call: NA
v_call: TRBV11-3

cdr3_aa: CAWSRSGTGGYEQYF
j_call: TRBJ2-7
d_call: TRBD1
v_call: TRBV30

cdr3_aa: CASRRMDRGGYSNQPQHF
j_call: TRBJ1-5
d_call: TRBD1
v_call: TRBV19

cdr3_aa: CASSGPGWTDGTQYF
j_call: TRBJ2-5
d_call: NA
v_call: TRBV27

cdr3_aa: CASGLETGQPQHF
j_call: TRBJ1-5
d_call: NA
v_call: TRBV12-5

cdr3_aa: CASSDSDRAYEQYF
j_call: TRBJ2-7
d_call: TRBD1
v_call: TRBV10-2

cdr3_aa: CASSLSTSGGSYEQYF
j_call: TRBJ2-7
d_call: TRBD2
v_call: TRBV27

cdr3_aa: CASSAKDRDNEQFF
j_call: TRBJ2-1
d_call: NA
v_call: TRBV21-1

cdr3_aa: CASTERGGYGYTF
j_call: TRBJ1-2
d_call: NA
v_call: TRBV19

cdr3_aa: CASVDAGEGQDTQYF
j_call: TRBJ2-3
d_call: TRBD2
v_call: TRBV2

cdr3_aa: CASRTISGAAYEQYF
j_call: TRBJ2-7
d_call: TRBD2
v_call: TRBV6-5

cdr3_aa: CASSLPGQGVYDEQFF
j_call: TRBJ2-1
d_call: TRBD1
v_call: TRBV14

cdr3_aa: CASSSGTSGGYNEQFF
j_call: TRBJ2-1
d_call: TRBD2
v_call: TRBV5-5

cdr3_aa: CASNGGNTEAFF
j_call: TRBJ1-1
d_call: NA
v_call: TRBV2

cdr3_aa: CASSLGLAGHNEQFF
j_call: TRBJ2-1
d_call: TRBD2
v_call: TRBV7-9

cdr3_aa: CASSSDTEFYEQYF
j_call: TRBJ2-7
d_call: NA
v_call: TRBV11-2

cdr3_aa: CASSRAPGTGDEQFF
j_call: TRBJ2-1
d_call: TRBD1
v_call: TRBV5-1

cdr3_aa: CASSFEPFGSTEAFF
j_call: TRBJ1-1
d_call: NA
v_call: TRBV27

cdr3_aa: CASSSRDRFGYTF
j_call: TRBJ1-2
d_call: TRBD1
v_call: TRBV11-3

cdr3_aa: CASSSDRYSGNTIYF
j_call: TRBJ1-3
d_call: NA
v_call: TRBV7-6

cdr3_aa: CASSLRLVGETQYF
j_call: TRBJ2-5
d_call: NA
v_call: TRBV5-1

cdr3_aa: CASSYLPDRGETQYF
j_call: TRBJ2-5
d_call: TRBD1
v_call: TRBV6-6

cdr3_aa: CASSATSGGNGELFF
j_call: TRBJ2-2
d_call: TRBD2
v_call: TRBV2

cdr3_aa: CASQNRGQETQYF
j_call: TRBJ2-5
d_call: TRBD1
v_call: TRBV5-1

cdr3_aa: CASSDRGTVNTEAFF
j_call: TRBJ1-1
d_call: TRBD1
v_call: TRBV25-1

cdr3_aa: CASSGGTSGWEETQYF
j_call: TRBJ2-5
d_call: TRBD2
v_call: TRBV19

cdr3_aa: CASSERGSGDSPNLFF
j_call: TRBJ1-4
d_call: NA
v_call: TRBV25-1

cdr3_aa: CASNTQAGDTEAFF
j_call: TRBJ1-1
d_call: NA
v_call: TRBV6-5

cdr3_aa: CASSGPSGSRGSYNEQFF
j_call: TRBJ2-1
d_call: TRBD2
v_call: TRBV2